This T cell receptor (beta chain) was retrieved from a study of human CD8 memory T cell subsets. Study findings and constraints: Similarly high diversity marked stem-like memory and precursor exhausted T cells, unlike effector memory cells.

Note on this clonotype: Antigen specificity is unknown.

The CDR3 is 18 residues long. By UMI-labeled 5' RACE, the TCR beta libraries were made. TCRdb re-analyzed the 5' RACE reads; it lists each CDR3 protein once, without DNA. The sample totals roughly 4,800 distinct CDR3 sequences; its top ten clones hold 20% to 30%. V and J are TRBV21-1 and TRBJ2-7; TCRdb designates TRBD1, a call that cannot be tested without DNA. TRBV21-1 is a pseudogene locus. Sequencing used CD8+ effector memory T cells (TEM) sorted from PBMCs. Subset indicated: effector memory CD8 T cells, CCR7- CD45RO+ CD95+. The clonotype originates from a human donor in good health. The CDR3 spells CASSKDIKRDREVHEQYF.